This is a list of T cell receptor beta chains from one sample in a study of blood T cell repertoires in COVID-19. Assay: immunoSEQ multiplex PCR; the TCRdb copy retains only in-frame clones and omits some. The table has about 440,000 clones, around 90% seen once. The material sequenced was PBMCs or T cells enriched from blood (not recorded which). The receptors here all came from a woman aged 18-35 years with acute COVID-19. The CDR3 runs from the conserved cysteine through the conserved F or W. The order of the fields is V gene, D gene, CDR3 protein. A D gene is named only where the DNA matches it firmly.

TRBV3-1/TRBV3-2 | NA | CASSHNSETQYF
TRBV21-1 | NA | CASIGGQAKVKSDYGYTF
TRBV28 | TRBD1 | CASSLSVRTGSPLHF
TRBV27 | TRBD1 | CASKDRGHYEQYF
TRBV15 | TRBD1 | CATSRQGDTEAFF
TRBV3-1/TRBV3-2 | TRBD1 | CASSRQGSTEAFF
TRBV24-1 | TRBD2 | CATSDSGLAGGTDTQYF
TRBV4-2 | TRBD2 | CASSQEESGGYYNEQFF
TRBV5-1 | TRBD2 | CASSFPKAGGIDEQFF
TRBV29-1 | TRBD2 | CSVETGTTTYEQYF
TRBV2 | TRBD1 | CASSQTGMNQPQHF
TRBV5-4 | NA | CASSLGSPRRGNYGYTF
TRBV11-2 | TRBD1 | CASSLVQGDYEQYF
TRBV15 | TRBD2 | CATSRVGGGDSGRNNEQFF
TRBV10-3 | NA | CAISEFGDEQFF
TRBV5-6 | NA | CASSLALGSQYQETQYF
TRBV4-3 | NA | CASSQQINQPQHF
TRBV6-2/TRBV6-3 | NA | CASSYRGRSEAFF
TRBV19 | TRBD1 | CASSRTGFDQPQHF
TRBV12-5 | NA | CASGRTPERNEQFF
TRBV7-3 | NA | CASSSHDRGNNSPLHF
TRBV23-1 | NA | CASSVSTEAFF
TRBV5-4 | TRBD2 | CASSLSASGSTDTQYF
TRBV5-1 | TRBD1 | CASSPTGGGNQPQHF
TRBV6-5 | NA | CASSYGAGGNQPQHF
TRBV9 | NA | CASSVGSVQDTEAFF
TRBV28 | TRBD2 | CASRTRTSGVYNEQFF
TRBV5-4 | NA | CASSTQGGETQYF
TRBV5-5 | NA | CASSFSADSNQPQHF
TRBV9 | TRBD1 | CASSVGDRGTTEAFF
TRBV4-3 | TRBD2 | CASSQGGVVSTQYF
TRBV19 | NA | CASSIDRDNSPLHF
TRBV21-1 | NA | CASSTKPGQGRWQPQHF
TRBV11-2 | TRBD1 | CASSLSGGNNEQFF
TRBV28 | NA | CASSLQYGYTF
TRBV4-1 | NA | CASSHPLVSEQFF
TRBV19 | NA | CASSTPGGQPQHF
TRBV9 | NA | CASSVDTVQETQYF
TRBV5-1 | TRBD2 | CASSFGTRANTDTQYF
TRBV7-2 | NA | CASSLSAGLSSGNTIYF
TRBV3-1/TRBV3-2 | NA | CASSQLYGYTF
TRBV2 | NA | CASHATLAGTKNIQYF
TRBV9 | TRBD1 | CASSPTDRAKETQYF
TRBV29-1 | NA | CSVERGGYTF
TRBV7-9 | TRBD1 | CASSLDRGDQPQHF
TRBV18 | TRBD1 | CASSQPGQGGEKLFF
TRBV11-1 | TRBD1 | CASRRTGGKTEAFF
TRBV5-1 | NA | CASSLVQAEQYF
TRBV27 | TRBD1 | CASSTRTGPAGELFF
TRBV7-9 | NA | CASSLSIGANVLTF
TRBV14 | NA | CASSQESPYSNQPQHF
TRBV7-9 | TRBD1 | CASSLIGDRIYGNTIYF
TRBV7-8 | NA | CASSLDISGNTIYF
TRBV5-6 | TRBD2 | CASSLRTSGRQETQYF
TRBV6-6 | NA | CASNQGWEQYF
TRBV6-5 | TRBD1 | CASSYSMWQGDSPLHF
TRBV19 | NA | CASNDRQLNVGYTF
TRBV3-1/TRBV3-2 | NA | CASSPSVGHDEQFF
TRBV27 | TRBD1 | CASRGQGNQPQHF